This TCR beta chain originates from a study of control samples from healthy donors and cancer patients. The CDR3 is 13 residues long. Trimming took off 5 bases at V and 5 bases at J, with 12 bases between the two ends. TCRdb keeps only in-frame clones here, not all; method: immunoSEQ multiplex PCR. This table has nearly 40,000 clones, 80% to 95% appearing once. The genes are TRBV12-3 or TRBV12-4 and TRBJ1-1, with D unclear. The specimen sequenced was blood. The sequence came from a woman between 50 and 59 years old in good health. Written as DNA, the CDR3 is TGTGCCAGCAGTCGACTTCCTGGGACTGAAGCTTTCTTT. This encodes CASSRLPGTEAFF.